Presented here are 18 T cell receptor beta chains from one specimen sequenced in a study of blood T cells in healthy people across ages. Sample-barcoded 5' priming and a J-beta primer mix drove a second PCR of roughly 6 to 12 cycles. MiXCR, applied by TCRdb to the 5' RACE reads, yields one record per CDR3 protein. Among approximately 2,000,000 distinct CDR3 sequences listed, 35% to 50% were seen once. Sequencing input: blood. These receptors originate from a human donor in good health.

This clonotype was counted a few times. The chain recombines TRBV5-6 with TRBJ1-2; maybe TRBD1 (5 bases). Germline-derived CDR1 and CDR2 are SGHDT and YYEEEE. Trimming removed 4 bases at V and 4 bases at J, with 14 bases between. This CDR3 contains 14 residues. CDR3 nucleotides: TGTGCCAGCAGCGGGGCGGAATACATCTATGGCTACACCTTC. This sequence encodes CASSGAEYIYGYTF.

This clonotype has only one observation. CDR3 in amino acids: CASSVGAVHEQYF. Written as DNA, the CDR3 is TGTGCCAGCAGCGTAGGAGCGGTACACGAGCAGTACTTC. The V and J genes are TRBV9 and TRBJ2-7, with D possibly being TRBD2 (5 bases). Germline CDR1 and CDR2: SGDLS and YYNGEE. The CDR3 is made up of 13 amino acids. V lost 0 bases and J 5 bases, leaving 9 bases between the germline ends.

This sequence joins TRBV7-9 and TRBJ2-1; unclear D gene. Germline CDR1 is SEHNR and CDR2 is FQNEAQ (reference sequence). V was trimmed by 5 bases and J by 4 bases, leaving 15 bases between them. The CDR3 runs to 15 residues. CDR3 nucleotide sequence: TGTGCCAGCAGCCGCAAACTGGACGGTTACAATGAGCAGTTCTTC. It is translated as CASSRKLDGYNEQFF.

This clonotype has a handful of counts. The chain couples TRBV4-3 to TRBJ2-3; no definite D call. Germline assignment: CDR1 LGHNA and CDR2 YSLEER. The V and J ends lost 0 bases and 6 bases respectively, with 13 bases between them. The CDR3 spans 15 residues. CDR3 in amino acids: CASSQDQDRFDTQYF. DNA of the CDR3: TGCGCCAGCAGCCAAGATCAAGATAGGTTCGATACGCAGTATTTT.

The genes are TRBV6-2 or TRBV6-3 and TRBJ2-7; 8 bases line up with TRBD1. The V gene's germline CDR1 is MNHEY and CDR2 SVGEGT. With 0 bases clipped from V and 3 bases from J, the junction kept 7 bases outside the gene matches. The CDR3 loop spans 16 amino acids. CDR3 protein: CASSYSNRQGIYEQYF. The CDR3 DNA is TGTGCCAGCAGTTACTCGAACCGACAGGGGATCTACGAGCAGTACTTC.

The V call is TRBV12-3 or TRBV12-4, the J call TRBJ2-3; no definite D call. The CDR3 loop spans 15 amino acids. V lost 6 bases and J lost 0, with 13 bases in between. Here the CDR3 reads CASSRERFSTDTQYF. Written as DNA, the CDR3 is TGTGCCAGCAGCAGAGAACGTTTTAGCACAGATACGCAGTATTTT.

This clonotype was found a few times. The rearrangement uses TRBV12-5 and TRBJ1-5, with TRBD1 matching 7 bases. Per germline, CDR1 LGHNT and CDR2 FRNRAP. Losses at the gene ends were 5 bases for V and 2 bases for J; bases not matched to a gene: 9. This CDR3 contains 16 residues. The CDR3 DNA sequence: TGTGCTAGTGGTCCAGCTACAGGGGTTGGCAATCAGCCCCAGCATTTT. This sequence encodes CASGPATGVGNQPQHF.

The gene calls are TRBV2 and TRBJ2-3; D is unresolved. Germline CDR1 is SNHLY and CDR2 is FYNNEI. The CDR3 contains 13 residues. V was clipped by 4 bases and J by 7 bases, with 12 bases between them. The CDR3 sequence: CASSGNRCHTQYF. The CDR3 region has the DNA TGTGCCAGCAGTGGAAATCGCTGTCATACGCAGTATTTT. Full variable domain (missing parts from reference TRBV2 and TRBJ2-3): EPEVTQTPSHQVTQMGQEVILRCVPISNHLYFYWYRQILGQKVEFLVSFYNNEISEKSEIFDDQFSVERPDGSNFTLKIRSTKLEDSAMYFCASSGNRCHTQYFGPGTRLTVL.

The chain joins TRBV28 to TRBJ2-3; 7 bases fit TRBD1. Trimming removed 8 bases from V and 4 bases from J; junction bases left unmatched: 12. In germline, CDR1 is MDHEN, CDR2 SYDVKM. The length of the CDR3 is 15 residues. For the CDR3, the DNA is TGTGCCAGCGTCGACAACAGGGGCGGACCAGATACGCAGTATTTT. Its translation is CASVDNRGGPDTQYF.

This clonotype was seen many times. This sequence joins TRBV9 and TRBJ1-6; D ambiguous. CDR1 and CDR2 from the germline V gene are SGDLS and YYNGEE. The length of the CDR3 is 14 residues. Deletions cut 3 bases from V and 6 bases from J, with 10 bases between. CDR3 coding DNA: TGTGCCAGCAGCGCGGGGTGGGGTAATTCACCCCTCCACTTT. It encodes CASSAGWGNSPLHF.

In this sample, this clonotype turned up a few times. The V call is TRBV5-1, the J call TRBJ1-6, with 8 positions matching TRBD1. The V gene end was trimmed by 5 bases and the J gene end by 7 bases; junction bases not matched to a gene: 5. In germline, CDR1 is SGHRS, CDR2 YFSETQ. The CDR3 spans 14 residues. CDR3 loop: CASRTTGDNSPLHF. CDR3 DNA sequence: TGCGCCAGCAGAACGACAGGGGACAATTCACCCCTCCACTTT.

Remarks on this clonotype: A read error may account for a junction end that differs from germline. The V gene is TRBV6-1, the J gene TRBJ1-4; TRBD1 might be the D (5 bases). The CDR3 contains 17 residues. CDR1 MNHNS and CDR2 SASEGT come from the germline V gene. CDR3 bases: TGTGCCAGCAGTGAAAAGCGGATCAGGGAAACTAATGAAGAACTGTTTTTT. Translation gives CASSEKRIRETNEELFF.

The genes are TRBV29-1 and TRBJ1-2; no clear D. This CDR3 is 13 amino acids long. Trimming took off 7 bases at V and 4 bases at J, with 16 bases between the two ends. CDR1 SQVTM and CDR2 ANQGSEA come from the germline V gene. DNA of the CDR3: TGCAGCGCCGACTCGGGGATTACCTATGGCTACACCTTC. It translates to CSADSGITYGYTF.

This clonotype was detected a few times. The genes are TRBV20-1 and TRBJ1-2; TRBD1 matches 10 bases. The germline gives CDR1 DFQATT, CDR2 SNEGSKA (reference sequence). The CDR3 is 16 amino acids. With V trimmed by 6 bases and J by 12 bases, 22 bases remained unmatched. CDR3 loop: CSAEFPGQGLVMANTF. Here the CDR3 DNA reads TGCAGTGCGGAGTTTCCGGGACAGGGGCTTGTTATGGCTAACACCTTC.

This clonotype was counted between two and nine times. The chain uses TRBV6-5 and TRBJ2-5, with D possibly called TRBD1 or TRBD2 (6 bases each). This CDR3 has 15 amino acids. The germline V and J ends were trimmed by 2 bases and 5 bases, with 15 bases remaining between them. Per the germline V gene, CDR1 is MNHEY and CDR2 is SVGAGI. In DNA, the CDR3 is TGTGCCAGCAGTTACCTCGGGGGCGTGATGGAGACCCAGTACTTC. Translated, it gives CASSYLGGVMETQYF.

The V gene is TRBV7-2, the J gene TRBJ2-1, with a weak D call TRBD2 (6 bases). Germline loops: CDR1 SGHTA, CDR2 FQGNSA. CDR3 length: 14 amino acids. The ends were cut back, 4 bases at V and 6 bases at J, with 13 bases in the middle. The CDR3 reads CASSSLARRNEQFF. The CDR3 region has the DNA TGTGCCAGCAGCTCCCTAGCGAGACGCAATGAGCAGTTCTTC.

This clonotype was recorded a few times. J is TRBJ1-1 and V is TRBV5-1, with TRBD1 as a possible D gene (6 bases). Per germline, CDR1 SGHRS and CDR2 YFSETQ. The V end lost 2 bases, the J end lost 4 bases, and 12 bases lay between the germline ends. The CDR3 contains 14 residues. This CDR3 reads CASSFSGVGTEAFF. In nucleotides, the CDR3 is TGCGCCAGCAGCTTTTCAGGGGTTGGCACTGAAGCTTTCTTT.

This chain joins TRBV19 and TRBJ1-1; D is possibly TRBD1 (6 bases). The CDR3 covers 18 residues. V dropped 7 bases and J dropped 0 bases, with 24 bases sitting between them. Germline V gene sequence: CDR1 LNHDA, CDR2 SQIVND (reference sequence). The CDR3 spells CASKVTLVRGGMNTEAFF. The DNA for the CDR3 is TGTGCCAGTAAGGTTACATTAGTTAGGGGGGGCATGAACACTGAAGCTTTCTTT.